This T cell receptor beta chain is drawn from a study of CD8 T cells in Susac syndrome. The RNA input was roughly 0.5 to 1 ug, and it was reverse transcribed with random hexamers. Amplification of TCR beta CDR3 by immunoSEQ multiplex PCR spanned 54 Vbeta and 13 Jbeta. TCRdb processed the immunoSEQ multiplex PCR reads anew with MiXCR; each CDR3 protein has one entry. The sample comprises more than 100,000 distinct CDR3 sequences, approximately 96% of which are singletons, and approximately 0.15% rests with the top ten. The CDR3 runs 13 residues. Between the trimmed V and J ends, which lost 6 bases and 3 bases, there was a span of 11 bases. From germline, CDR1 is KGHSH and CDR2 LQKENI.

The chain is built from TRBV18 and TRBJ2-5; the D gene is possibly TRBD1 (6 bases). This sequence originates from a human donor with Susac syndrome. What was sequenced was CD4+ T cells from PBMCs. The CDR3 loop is CASSADSEETQYF. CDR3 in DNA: TGTGCCAGCTCTGCGGACAGTGAAGAGACCCAGTACTTC. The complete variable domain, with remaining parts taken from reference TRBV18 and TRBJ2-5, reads NAGVMQNPRHLVRRRGQEARLRCSPMKGHSHVYWYRQLPEEGLKFMVYLQKENIIDESGMPKERFSAEFPKEGPSILRIQQVVRGDSAAYFCASSADSEETQYFGPGTRLLVL.